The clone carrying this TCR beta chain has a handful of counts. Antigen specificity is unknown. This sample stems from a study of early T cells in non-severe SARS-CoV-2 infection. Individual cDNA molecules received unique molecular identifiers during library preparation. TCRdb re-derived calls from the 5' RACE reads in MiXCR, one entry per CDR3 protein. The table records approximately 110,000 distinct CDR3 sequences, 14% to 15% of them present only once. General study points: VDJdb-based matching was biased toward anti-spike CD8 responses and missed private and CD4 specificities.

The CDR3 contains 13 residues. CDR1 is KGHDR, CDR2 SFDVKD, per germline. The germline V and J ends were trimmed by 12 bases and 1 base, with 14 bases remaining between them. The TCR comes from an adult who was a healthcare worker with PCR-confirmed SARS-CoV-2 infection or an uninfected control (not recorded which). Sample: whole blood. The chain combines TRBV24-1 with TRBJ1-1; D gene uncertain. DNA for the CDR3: TGTGCCTGTAGGAAATCTCCGAACACTGAAGCTTTCTTT. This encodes CACRKSPNTEAFF.